The sequence of this T cell receptor beta chain was determined in a study of PD-1 blockade in classical Hodgkin lymphoma. Repertoires were generated with immunoSEQ multiplex PCR, while TCRdb's copy carries only in-frame clones and drops some. This table holds about 15,000 clones, more than 70% found once. Germline V CDR1 and CDR2: SEHNR, FQNEAQ (reference sequence). This CDR3 has 17 amino acids. J gave up 4 bases and V 1 base, and 8 bases lay outside the gene matches. Relapses following autologous stem cell transplantation were seen in all patients, with brentuximab vedotin exposure varying. The origin of this receptor is a human donor with classical Hodgkin lymphoma. The chain combines TRBV7-9 with TRBJ1-2; TRBD1 aligns across 11 bases. This material consisted of peripheral blood mononuclear cells (PBMCs), taken before the second cycle of nivolumab. CDR3 in amino acids: CASSLGRTGGETYGYTF. DNA for the CDR3: TGTGCCAGCAGCTTAGGGAGGACAGGGGGCGAAACCTATGGCTACACCTTC.